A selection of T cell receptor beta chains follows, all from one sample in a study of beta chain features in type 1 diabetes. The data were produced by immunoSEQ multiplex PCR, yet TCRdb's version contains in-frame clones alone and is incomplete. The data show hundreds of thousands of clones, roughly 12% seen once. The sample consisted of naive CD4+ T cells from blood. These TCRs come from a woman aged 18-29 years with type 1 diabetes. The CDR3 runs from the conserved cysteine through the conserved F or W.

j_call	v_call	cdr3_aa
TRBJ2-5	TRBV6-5	CASSYRQGRETQYF
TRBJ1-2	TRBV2	CASSRQGEDGYTF
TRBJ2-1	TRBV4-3	CASSQQVGYEQFF
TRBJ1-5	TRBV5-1	CASSPPQHF
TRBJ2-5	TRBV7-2	CASSQYTSSDWSQETQYF
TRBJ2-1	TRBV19	CASSPSGIFSNEQFF
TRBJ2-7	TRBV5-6	CASSSILAGVYEQYF
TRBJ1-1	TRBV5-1	CASSSQGIAEAFF
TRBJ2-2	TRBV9	CASSAIVGAGELFF
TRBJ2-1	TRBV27	CASSPPSFSSYNEQFF
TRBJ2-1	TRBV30	CAWSPPGGGRQEFF
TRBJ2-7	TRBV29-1	CSVADRASYEQYF
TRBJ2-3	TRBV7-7	CASSFGQGTDTQYF
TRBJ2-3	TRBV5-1	CASSPSDPGDTQYF
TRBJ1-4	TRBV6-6	CASLGSATNEKLFF
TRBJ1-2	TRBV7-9	CASSLAARQGTNYGYTF
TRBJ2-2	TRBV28	CASRVATGELFF
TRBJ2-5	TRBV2	CASRGQPQETQYF
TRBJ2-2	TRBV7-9	CASSAGLAGVGNTGELFF
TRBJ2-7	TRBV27	CASSLGHAYEQYF
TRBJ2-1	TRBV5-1	CASSARTGGSYNEQFF
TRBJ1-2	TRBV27	CASSLRTGVGYGYTF
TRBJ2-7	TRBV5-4	CASSPRGTGGDEQYF
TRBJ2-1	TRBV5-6	CASSPPGREQFF
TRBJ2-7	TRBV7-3	CASSAGTSGPGEQYF
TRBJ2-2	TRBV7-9	CASSPLASGITGELFF
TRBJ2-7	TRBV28	CASSSPSGLAYEQYF
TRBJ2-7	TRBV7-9	CASSLSRVYEQYF
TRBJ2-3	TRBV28	CASSFTGGAGTDTQYF
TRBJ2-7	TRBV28	CASSYYYEQYF
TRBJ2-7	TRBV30	CAFYAAQGSAEQYF
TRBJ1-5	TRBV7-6	CASSLQTGGNQPQHF
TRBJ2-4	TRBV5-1	CASSPGLLAKNIQYF
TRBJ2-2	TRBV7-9	CASSPRTGSNTGELFF
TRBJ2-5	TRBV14	CASSRVEETQYF
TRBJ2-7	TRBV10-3	CAISERGNEQYF
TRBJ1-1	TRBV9	CASSPRRNTEAFF
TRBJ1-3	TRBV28	CASSLFTSLTIYF
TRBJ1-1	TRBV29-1	CSVSDRNTEAFF
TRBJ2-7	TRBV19	CASSAPGQGFYEQYF